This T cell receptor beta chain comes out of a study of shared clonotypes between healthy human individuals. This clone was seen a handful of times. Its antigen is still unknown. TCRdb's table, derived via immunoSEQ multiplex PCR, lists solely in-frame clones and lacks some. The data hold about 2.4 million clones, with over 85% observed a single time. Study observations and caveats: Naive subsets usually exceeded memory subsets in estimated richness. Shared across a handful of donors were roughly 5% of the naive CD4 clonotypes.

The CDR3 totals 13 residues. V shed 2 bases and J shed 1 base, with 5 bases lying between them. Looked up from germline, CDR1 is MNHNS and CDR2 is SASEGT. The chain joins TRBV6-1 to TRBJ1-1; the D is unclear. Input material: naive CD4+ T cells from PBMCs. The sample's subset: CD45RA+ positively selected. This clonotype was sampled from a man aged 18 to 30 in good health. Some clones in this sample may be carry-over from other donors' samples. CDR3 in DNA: TGTGCCAGCAGTGAAAAGGGGAACACTGAAGCTTTCTTT. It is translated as CASSEKGNTEAFF.